This TCR beta chain derives from a study of blood T cell repertoires in COVID-19. Study summary: Sites in the United States, Italy and Spain provided acute and convalescent COVID-19 samples. PBMCs, B-cell-depleted T cells, or T cells provided the cDNA or gDNA that made up the material.

Per the study methods: Estimation of nucleated cell counts relied on the amplification of reference gene primers. Generated by immunoSEQ multiplex PCR, the TCRdb table keeps only in-frame clones and is missing some. That table furnishes V, J and clone size, whereas the DNA furnished D and trimming. The table has approximately 170,000 clones, 65% to 80% seen once. This CDR3 comprises 17 residues. Germline V gives CDR1 KGHDR, CDR2 SFDVKD. The J segment lost 5 bases and the V segment lost 1 base, leaving 9 bases of the junction unmatched. This chain uses TRBV24-1 with TRBJ2-1, with TRBD2 identical over 8 bases. The origin of this receptor is a woman in her fifties or sixties with acute or convalescent COVID-19. Sequences were obtained from peripheral blood. CDR3 bases: TGTGCCACCAGTGATTTCACGGGAGGGCCCTTAGACAATGAGCAGTTCTTC. This gives the protein CATSDFTGGPLDNEQFF.